Listed below are T cell receptor beta chains from one sample, sequenced in a study of graft-versus-host responses after intestinal transplantation. This table comes from immunoSEQ multiplex PCR, and its TCRdb copy is limited to in-frame clones, with some not included. The table has roughly 53,000 clones, about 90% seen once. The input for sequencing was PBMCs, taken roughly 660 days after intestinal transplant. Receptor source: a human patient who received an intestinal transplant, so some T cells may come from the graft donor. Each CDR3 is given with its conserved first and last residue. A D gene is named only where the DNA matches it firmly. Part of the rows lack a size; the others show once, few, many or a class for expanded clones.

abundance: -; j_gene: TRBJ1-6; v_gene: TRBV6-5; d_gene: -; CDR3nt: TGTGCCAGCAGGGCCAGAGTTAATTCACCCCTCCACTTT; CDR3aa: CASRARVNSPLHF
abundance: -; j_gene: TRBJ1-1; v_gene: TRBV13; d_gene: -; CDR3nt: TGTGCCAGCAGCTTAAGGGGGAACACTGAAGCTTTCTTT; CDR3aa: CASSLRGNTEAFF
abundance: -; j_gene: TRBJ1-5; v_gene: TRBV6-6; d_gene: -; CDR3nt: TGTGCCAGCAAACGGACAGCTAATCAGCCCCAGCATTTT; CDR3aa: CASKRTANQPQHF
abundance: -; j_gene: TRBJ2-7; v_gene: TRBV11-3; d_gene: -; CDR3nt: TGTGCCAGCAGCTTAGAGGGACACGAGCAGTACTTC; CDR3aa: CASSLEGHEQYF
abundance: -; j_gene: TRBJ2-3; v_gene: TRBV5-1; d_gene: -; CDR3nt: TGCGCCAGCAGCTTGGAGATCGGTCCAGATACGCAGTATTTT; CDR3aa: CASSLEIGPDTQYF
abundance: few; j_gene: TRBJ1-1; v_gene: TRBV20-1; d_gene: -; CDR3nt: TGCAGTGCTCACAGAAACACTGAAGCTTTCTTT; CDR3aa: CSAHRNTEAFF
abundance: -; j_gene: TRBJ2-3; v_gene: TRBV30; d_gene: -; CDR3nt: TGTGCCTGGAGTAGCGGCTCCACAGATACGCAGTATTTT; CDR3aa: CAWSSGSTDTQYF
abundance: -; j_gene: TRBJ1-5; v_gene: TRBV5-1; d_gene: -; CDR3nt: TGCGCCAGCAGCTTGGGACAGCCGGGTCAGCCCCAGCATTTT; CDR3aa: CASSLGQPGQPQHF
abundance: once; j_gene: TRBJ2-1; v_gene: TRBV11-2; d_gene: TRBD2; CDR3nt: TGTGCCAGCAGCTCCCGCGGGGGCAATGAGCAGTTCTTC; CDR3aa: CASSSRGGNEQFF
abundance: once; j_gene: TRBJ1-1; v_gene: TRBV27; d_gene: -; CDR3nt: TGTGCCAGCAGTCTCCCAGCGAACACTGAAGCTTTCTTT; CDR3aa: CASSLPANTEAFF
abundance: -; j_gene: TRBJ2-7; v_gene: TRBV11-2; d_gene: TRBD1; CDR3nt: TGTGCCAGCAGCTTACTCCGGGACAGGGAGAGGAAGCAGTACTTC; CDR3aa: CASSLLRDRERKQYF
abundance: -; j_gene: TRBJ1-1; v_gene: TRBV6-1; d_gene: -; CDR3nt: TGTGCCAGCAGTGCCCGGACAGCGGGCGGGGGTACTGAAGCTTTCTTT; CDR3aa: CASSARTAGGGTEAFF
abundance: -; j_gene: TRBJ1-2; v_gene: TRBV6-5; d_gene: TRBD1; CDR3nt: TGTGCCAGCAGACCCCAAACAGGGGGAGGCTACACCTTC; CDR3aa: CASRPQTGGGYTF
abundance: -; j_gene: TRBJ2-1; v_gene: TRBV5-1; d_gene: -; CDR3nt: TGCGCCAGCAGCTTAACACCCACTAGCCCGTCCTACAATGAGCAGTTCTTC; CDR3aa: CASSLTPTSPSYNEQFF
abundance: few; j_gene: TRBJ1-5; v_gene: TRBV19; d_gene: -; CDR3nt: TGTGCCAGTAGCAAGGGGTTTAGCAATCAGCCCCAGCATTTT; CDR3aa: CASSKGFSNQPQHF
abundance: -; j_gene: TRBJ1-2; v_gene: TRBV6-1; d_gene: -; CDR3nt: TGTGCCAGCAGTTCGACCGCGGGAGGCTACACCTTC; CDR3aa: CASSSTAGGYTF
abundance: -; j_gene: TRBJ2-1; v_gene: TRBV7-9; d_gene: -; CDR3nt: TGTGCCAGCAGCCTGAGGAGACAGGCCACCCGTAACAATGAGCAGTTCTTC; CDR3aa: CASSLRRQATRNNEQFF
abundance: -; j_gene: TRBJ1-6; v_gene: TRBV14; d_gene: -; CDR3nt: TGTGCCAGCAGCCGGGCAGCCTATAATTCACCCCTCCACTTT; CDR3aa: CASSRAAYNSPLHF
abundance: -; j_gene: TRBJ2-7; v_gene: TRBV6-6; d_gene: -; CDR3nt: TGTGCCAGCAGTTGGACTAGGGGGTCGGACGAGCAGTACTTC; CDR3aa: CASSWTRGSDEQYF
abundance: -; j_gene: TRBJ1-1; v_gene: TRBV19; d_gene: -; CDR3nt: TGTGCCAGTACCCTACGCGGGGGCTACACTGAAGCTTTCTTT; CDR3aa: CASTLRGGYTEAFF
abundance: -; j_gene: TRBJ1-5; v_gene: TRBV27; d_gene: TRBD1; CDR3nt: TGTGCCAGCAGGGGGATACAGGGGGTCGATCAGCCCCAGCATTTT; CDR3aa: CASRGIQGVDQPQHF
abundance: -; j_gene: TRBJ2-1; v_gene: TRBV11-2; d_gene: -; CDR3nt: TGTGCCAGCAGTCTTCGTGGGGGTACTTTAATAAATGAGCAGTTCTTC; CDR3aa: CASSLRGGTLINEQFF
abundance: -; j_gene: TRBJ2-3; v_gene: TRBV27; d_gene: TRBD2; CDR3nt: TGTGCCACAGGACTAGCGGGGGGGCCTAGCACAGATACGCAGTATTTT; CDR3aa: CATGLAGGPSTDTQYF
abundance: -; j_gene: TRBJ2-5; v_gene: TRBV5-4; d_gene: -; CDR3nt: TGTGCCAGCAGCAACAGGGGGGGAGGAGAGACCCAGTACTTC; CDR3aa: CASSNRGGGETQYF
abundance: -; j_gene: TRBJ1-5; v_gene: TRBV6-1; d_gene: -; CDR3nt: TGTGCCAGCGACGGCAATCAGCCCCAGCATTTT; CDR3aa: CASDGNQPQHF
abundance: -; j_gene: TRBJ1-3; v_gene: TRBV11-1; d_gene: TRBD1; CDR3nt: TGTGCCAGCACCACTCCGGACAGGCTTGGAAACACCATATATTTT; CDR3aa: CASTTPDRLGNTIYF
abundance: -; j_gene: TRBJ1-2; v_gene: TRBV19; d_gene: TRBD1; CDR3nt: TGTGCCAGTACCGCAGGACAGGGAGGAATCGGCTACACCTTC; CDR3aa: CASTAGQGGIGYTF